This section outlines one T cell receptor (beta chain) sequence together with its context. Its specificity is not known. Per germline, CDR1 SNHLY and CDR2 FYNNEI. The CDR3 runs to 14 residues. Trimming shortened V by 8 bases and J by 5 bases, and 18 bases separated the two germline ends. Both 60 Vbeta primers and 13 Jbeta primers went into the PCR. Only in-frame clones appear in the TCRdb table, and some are missing; sequencing was by immunoSEQ multiplex PCR. The sample shows about 200,000 clones, around 88% of them seen only once. These data are taken from a study of cytomegalovirus exposure and HLA in healthy donors. Study-wide findings and caveats: The likely explanation for a cluster of highly shared sequence variants was sequencing artifact.

J is TRBJ1-1 and V is TRBV2; unclear D gene. The specimen was PBMCs. The receptor's source is a young woman in good health and CMV-seronegative. The CDR3 DNA follows: TGTGCCAGCGGTGCGGCCAATCGAGGGACTGAAGCTTTCTTT. Its translation is CASGAANRGTEAFF.